The 32 T cell receptor beta chains reported below all come from one sample, sequenced in a study of post-analysis software for immune sequencing data. Study-wide results and limits: When patients were compared with controls, 5 or 6 TRBV segments were more frequent, TRBV5-6, TRBV5-1 and TRBV20-1 among them.

For these receptors, no antigen is known. TCR beta cDNA libraries had unique molecular identifiers. Via MiXCR, TCRdb re-called the PCR reads, giving one row per CDR3 protein. Among hundreds of thousands of distinct CDR3 sequences listed, around 64% were seen once. Sequencing input: blood. These receptors originate from a girl aged 2 to 9 with multiple sclerosis.

Only a few counts were recorded for this clonotype. This chain links TRBV4-1 with TRBJ2-3; no definite D call. The length of the CDR3 is 17 residues. Trimming removed 0 bases at V and 0 bases at J, with 13 bases between. CDR1 is MGHRA and CDR2 is YSYEKL in the germline V gene. The CDR3 DNA sequence: TGCGCCAGCAGCCAAGATCCAGGAGCAAGTAGCACAGATACGCAGTATTTT. Its protein product is CASSQDPGASSTDTQYF.

This clonotype turned up a few times. The J gene is TRBJ2-1, the V gene TRBV12-3 or TRBV12-4, with D possibly being TRBD2 (7 bases). Trimming pared 2 bases from V and 8 bases from J, leaving 16 bases between. The CDR3 is 15 amino acids. As DNA, the CDR3 is TGTGCCAGCAGTTTAAACGGGGGGCGAGTTCATGAGCAGTTCTTC. Protein: CASSLNGGRVHEQFF.

Only a few counts were recorded for this clonotype. V is TRBV20-1 and J is TRBJ2-7; 8 nucleotides agree with TRBD1. The V and J ends lost 3 bases and 3 bases, in that order; junction bases with no gene match: 4. The CDR3 runs 13 residues. CDR1 is DFQATT and CDR2 is SNEGSKA in the germline V gene (reference sequence). CDR3 nucleotide sequence: TGCAGTGCTAGCGGAGACAGGGGCTACGAGCAGTACTTC. This codes for CSASGDRGYEQYF.

The chain couples TRBV12-3 or TRBV12-4 to TRBJ2-3, with 7 nucleotides matching TRBD2. The length of the CDR3 is 15 residues. V was pared by 2 bases and J by 2 bases, with 4 bases of the junction left unmatched. CDR3 in amino acids: CASSLRLAVTDTQYF. CDR3 bases: TGTGCCAGCAGTTTAAGGCTAGCGGTCACAGATACGCAGTATTTT.

The table lists this clonotype with a few counts. The chain is built from TRBV3-1 and TRBJ2-4; 7 bases fit TRBD1. CDR3 length equals 13 residues. V trimming: 4 bases; J trimming: 4 bases; junction bases outside the gene matches: 1. Germline V gene data show CDR1 as LGHDT and CDR2 as YNNKEL (reference sequence). CDR3 bases: TGTGCCAGCAGCCCGGGACAGAAAAACATTCAGTACTTC. Translation: CASSPGQKNIQYF. The variable domain in full, completed from reference TRBV3-1 and TRBJ2-4, reads DTAVSQTPKYLVTQMGNDKSIKCEQNLGHDTMYWYKQDSKKFLKIMFSYNNKELIINETVPNRFSPKSPDKAHLNLHINSLELGDSAVYFCASSPGQKNIQYFGAGTRLSVL.

V is TRBV29-1 and J is TRBJ2-1; 8 positions agree with TRBD2. The DNA end favors TRBJ2-7, so the J call may be wrong. The CDR3 spans 14 residues. Germline CDR1 is SQVTM and CDR2 is ANQGSEA. The CDR3 bases are TGCAGCGTCCACGGGGGGGGCTCCTACAATGGGCAGTACTTC. Its translation is CSVHGGGSYNGQYF.

The chain is built from TRBV5-6 and TRBJ1-2, with TRBD1 as a possible D gene (6 bases). In germline, CDR1 is SGHDT, CDR2 YYEEEE. Trimming took 2 bases from V and 8 from J, leaving 13 bases between them. The CDR3 contains 13 residues. CDR3 bases: TGTGCCAGCAGCTTTGACACGACAGGAGGCTACACCTTC. Translating gives CASSFDTTGGYTF.

J is TRBJ1-1 and V is TRBV5-1; maybe TRBD1 (5 bases). The CDR3 length is 18 residues. V lost 2 bases and J 0 bases, leaving 20 bases between the germline ends. Germline CDR1 reads SGHRS; CDR2 reads YFSETQ. The CDR3 region has the DNA TGCGCCAGCAGCTTTGAAGGGCGGGGCCTGGGGTTGAACACTGAAGCTTTCTTT. Translation: CASSFEGRGLGLNTEAFF.

This clonotype showed up just once. This rearrangement joins TRBV20-1 to TRBJ2-1, with TRBD2 matching 7 bases. This CDR3 is 15 amino acids long. In germline, CDR1 is DFQATT, CDR2 SNEGSKA (reference sequence). V was clipped by 2 bases and J by 10 bases; unmatched bases: 14. CDR3 loop: CSARSASGRLYEQFF. The CDR3 DNA reads TGCAGTGCTAGATCGGCTAGCGGACGGCTATACGAGCAGTTCTTC.

This clonotype was seen more than once but under ten times. This chain joins TRBV5-5 and TRBJ1-2; tentative D call: TRBD1 (5 bases). Trimming cost V 5 bases and J 7 bases, with 18 bases left between them. The CDR3 is 14 residues long. CDR1 is SGHKS, CDR2 YYEKEE, per germline (reference sequence). This CDR3 reads CASRRRGRIGGYTF. DNA of the CDR3: TGTGCCAGCAGGCGTAGGGGCAGGATTGGTGGCTACACCTTC.

The V and J genes are TRBV5-4 and TRBJ2-1; 12 positions match TRBD1. V lost 7 bases, J lost 8 bases, and 16 bases stayed unmatched. The CDR3 is made up of 17 amino acids. CDR1 is SGHNT and CDR2 is YYREEE in the germline V gene (reference sequence). The DNA for the CDR3 is TGTGCCAGCTCATCGGGACAGGGGGCCCCTTCAGGGGATGAGCAGTTCTTC. Amino acids: CASSSGQGAPSGDEQFF.

V gene TRBV6-5 combines with J gene TRBJ1-6, with no clear D. The V end was cut by 4 bases, the J end by 8 bases, with 12 bases between. Germline-derived CDR1 and CDR2 are MNHEY and SVGAGI. The CDR3 is 14 residues long. The CDR3 here is CASSSAGSDSPLHF. As DNA, the CDR3 is TGTGCCAGCAGTTCCGCGGGATCAGATTCACCCCTCCACTTT.

This chain uses TRBV20-1 with TRBJ2-2, with 8 bases fitting TRBD1. V was pared by 4 bases and J by 2 bases, with 9 bases of the junction left unmatched. The CDR3 is made up of 16 amino acids. Germline CDR1 and CDR2: DFQATT and SNEGSKA (reference sequence). CDR3 sequence: CSATRAGQGNTGELFF. CDR3 bases: TGCAGTGCTACAAGAGCCGGACAGGGAAACACCGGGGAGCTGTTTTTT.

Turning to this clonotype: One end of the junction is discordant with germline, which a read error may explain. The rearrangement uses TRBV12-3 or TRBV12-4 and TRBJ2-1; 11 nucleotides line up with TRBD2. The CDR3 runs 15 residues. This CDR3 is CASSLAGGLSNEQFF. CDR3 coding DNA: TGTGCCAGCAGTCTAGCGGGAGGCTTGAGCAATGAGCAGTTCTTC.

This clonotype was seen a handful of times. The V gene is TRBV29-1, the J gene TRBJ2-5, with a possible D match to TRBD2 (5 bases). CDR1 is SQVTM, CDR2 ANQGSEA, per germline. The V and J ends lost 0 bases and 4 bases respectively, with 12 bases between them. The CDR3 totals 14 residues. CDR3 sequence: CSVEDPTKPETQYF. The CDR3 DNA is TGCAGCGTTGAAGACCCGACTAAGCCAGAGACCCAGTACTTC.

The rearrangement uses TRBV5-4 and TRBJ2-1, with D possibly being TRBD2 (6 bases). Per germline, CDR1 SGHNT and CDR2 YYREEE (reference sequence). Trimming shortened V by 0 bases and J by 7 bases, and 14 bases separated the two germline ends. The CDR3 is 15 amino acids. In DNA, the CDR3 is TGTGCCAGCAGCTTGGACGTAATACGGGGGAATGAGCAGTTCTTC. Amino acid sequence: CASSLDVIRGNEQFF.

The chain has TRBV29-1 and TRBJ2-2; the match to TRBD1 covers 8 bases. The CDR3 runs to 13 residues. Germline trimming cut 6 bases from V and 3 bases from J; bases unmatched to any gene: 3. Looked up from germline, CDR1 is SQVTM and CDR2 is ANQGSEA. The CDR3 DNA reads TGCAGCGTGGACAGGGACTACACCGGGGAGCTGTTTTTT. Encoded protein: CSVDRDYTGELFF.

This clonotype was seen only a few times. The chain combines TRBV5-5 with TRBJ2-7, with unresolved D. Between the trimmed V and J ends, which lost 0 bases and 10 bases, there was a span of 8 bases. The CDR3 extends over 11 amino acids. CDR1 is SGHKS and CDR2 is YYEKEE in the germline V gene (reference sequence). Written as DNA, the CDR3 is TGTGCCAGCAGCTTGGGTGGGAAACAGTACTTC. This encodes CASSLGGKQYF.

The rearrangement joins TRBV6-5 to TRBJ2-2, with unresolved D. The CDR3 length is 15 residues. Germline lookup yields CDR1 MNHEY and CDR2 SVGAGI. Trimming removed 5 bases from V and 4 bases from J, with 14 bases in between. The CDR3 DNA follows: TGTGCCAGCAGTCCCCTCTTGAGTGCCACCGGGGAGCTGTTTTTT. Protein product: CASSPLLSATGELFF.

The CDR3 nucleotides are TGCAGTGCATTCCGGGCCGACGCTTATCCTTATCAGCCCCAGCATTTT. Its translation is CSAFRADAYPYQPQHF. J is TRBJ1-5 and V is TRBV20-1, with D unclear. V gave up 6 bases and J gave up 5 bases, with 23 bases separating them. CDR3 length equals 16 residues. Looked up from germline, CDR1 is DFQATT and CDR2 is SNEGSKA (reference sequence).

This clonotype is a singleton in its sample. V and J are TRBV7-2 and TRBJ2-5; 7 bases fit TRBD1. The CDR3 covers 16 residues. V shed 4 bases, J shed 2 bases, and the junction held 10 bases outside the gene matches. Germline V gene lookup returns CDR1 SGHTA and CDR2 FQGNSA. The CDR3 spells CASSWPQGMVQETQYF. The CDR3 DNA reads TGTGCCAGCAGCTGGCCACAGGGGATGGTACAAGAGACCCAGTACTTC.

The chain uses TRBV6-2 or TRBV6-3 and TRBJ2-5; 9 bases are shared with TRBD2. There are 15 residues in the CDR3. V shed 7 bases and J 2 bases; nucleotides not matched to a gene: 8. Germline CDR1 and CDR2: MNHEY and SVGEGT. The CDR3 here is CASKASGTFQETQYF. CDR3 DNA: TGTGCCAGCAAGGCTAGCGGGACCTTTCAAGAGACCCAGTACTTC.

This clonotype turned up a few times. The CDR3 sequence: CASSLVVGEWRQETQYF. For the CDR3, the DNA is TGTGCCAGCAGCTTAGTAGTCGGGGAGTGGAGACAAGAGACCCAGTACTTC. V is TRBV7-9 and J is TRBJ2-5; D is perhaps TRBD2 (5 bases). This CDR3 comprises 17 residues. CDR1 and CDR2 from the germline V gene are SEHNR and FQNEAQ (reference sequence). Trimming stripped 1 base from V and 2 bases from J, with 17 bases between.

The chain uses TRBV4-2 and TRBJ2-1; 9 nucleotides match TRBD1. The CDR3 loop spans 20 amino acids. The V segment lost 1 base and the J segment 2 bases; nucleotides outside the gene matches: 15. Germline V gives CDR1 LGHNA, CDR2 YNFKEQ. For the CDR3, the DNA is TGTGCCAGCAGCCAAGGCCCCGGGACAGGGAGGGTTAATCCCTACAATGAGCAGTTCTTC. The encoded protein is CASSQGPGTGRVNPYNEQFF.

This chain joins TRBV4-1 and TRBJ2-1; TRBD2 aligns across 9 bases. The junction had 11 bases not matched to a gene; V was cut back by 0 bases and J by 8 bases. Germline V lookup: CDR1 MGHRA, CDR2 YSYEKL. This CDR3 has 17 residues. For the CDR3, the DNA is TGCGCCAGCAGCCAAGAAGTAGGCGGGAGGGCCTTGGATGAGCAGTTCTTC. Its protein is CASSQEVGGRALDEQFF.

The chain recombines TRBV5-1 with TRBJ2-5; D may be TRBD1 (5 bases). The germline V gene encodes CDR1 SGHRS and CDR2 YFSETQ. Trimming removed 4 bases from V and 4 bases from J, with 17 bases in between. CDR3 length: 15 residues. CDR3 region: CASSPATNQGETQYF. For the CDR3, the DNA is TGCGCCAGCAGCCCTGCTACTAACCAGGGAGAGACCCAGTACTTC.

The DNA for the CDR3 is TGTGCCAGCGGCCCGAGGGCTAGAGGGGAGCTGTTTTTT. It specifies CASGPRARGELFF. This sequence joins TRBV7-2 and TRBJ2-2, with a tentative D call TRBD2 (5 bases). The ends were cut back, 8 bases at V and 8 bases at J, with 15 bases in the middle. The CDR3 is made up of 13 amino acids. Germline V gene data show CDR1 as SGHTA and CDR2 as FQGNSA.

J is TRBJ1-1 and V is TRBV12-3 or TRBV12-4; possible D gene TRBD1, 6 bases. The CDR3 is made up of 10 amino acids. V was shortened by 6 bases and J by 9 bases, with 8 bases between the two germline ends. The CDR3 DNA follows: TGTGCCAGCAGGGACAGTAAAGCTTTCTTT. The encoded protein is CASRDSKAFF.

V usage is TRBV10-2 and J usage is TRBJ2-3, with a weak D call TRBD2 (6 bases). Trimming pared 6 bases from V and 3 bases from J, leaving 16 bases between. There are 15 residues in the CDR3. Germline V gives CDR1 WSHSY, CDR2 SAAADI. In DNA, the CDR3 is TGCGCCAGCAGAGAAGTCGGGAGTTCGACAGATACGCAGTATTTT. As protein: CASREVGSSTDTQYF.

This clonotype was detected a few times. V usage is TRBV11-1 and J usage is TRBJ2-7; no clear D. This CDR3 contains 13 residues. Germline CDR1 is SGHAT and CDR2 is FQDESV (reference sequence). V was trimmed by 2 bases and J by 3 bases, leaving 8 bases between them. CDR3 residues: CASSLSNIYEQYF. The DNA for the CDR3 is TGTGCCAGCAGCTTATCTAACATCTACGAGCAGTACTTC.

The V gene is TRBV5-1, the J gene TRBJ1-4; D is unresolved. CDR3 length: 16 residues. Deletions cut 1 base from V and 5 bases from J, with 15 bases between. Germline V lookup: CDR1 SGHRS, CDR2 YFSETQ. CDR3: CASSLTRAAMNEKLFF. CDR3 DNA sequence: TGCGCCAGCAGCTTGACTCGGGCGGCTATGAATGAAAAACTGTTTTTT.

Concerning this clonotype: The germline gene is not matched at one end of the junction; a read error may be the cause. This chain links TRBV11-2 with TRBJ2-1; the D is unclear. The CDR3 has 15 residues. CDR1 is SGHAT and CDR2 is FQNNGV in the germline V gene. The CDR3 bases are TGTGCCAGCAGCTTGTCTCTCCGCAGTGACAATGAGCGGTTCTTC. This gives the protein CASSLSLRSDNERFF.